The T cell receptor (beta chain) described here comes from a study of cytomegalovirus exposure and HLA in healthy donors. V was trimmed by 0 bases and J by 0 bases, leaving 8 bases between them. This CDR3 spans 15 amino acids. Germline loops: CDR1 KGHSH, CDR2 LQKENI. The data were produced by immunoSEQ multiplex PCR, yet TCRdb's version contains in-frame clones alone and is incomplete. The sample contains 100,000 to 150,000 clones, about 96% of which appear only once. The V call is TRBV18, the J call TRBJ1-1; possible D gene TRBD1, 5 bases. The sample comprised PBMCs. The TCR sequence derives from a man aged 18 to 30 in good health and CMV-seronegative. CDR3 sequence: CASSPPEGLNTEAFF. CDR3 coding DNA: TGTGCCAGCTCACCACCGGAGGGGCTGAACACTGAAGCTTTCTTT.